These 26 T cell receptor beta chains originate from one sample sequenced in a study of blood T cell repertoires in COVID-19. Libraries were prepared by immunoSEQ multiplex PCR; TCRdb keeps only in-frame clonotypes and omits some of them. There are 150,000 to 200,000 clones in the sample; roughly 86% occur only once, and about 22% lies in the top ten. Sequenced sample: PBMCs or T cells enriched from blood (not recorded which). The source is a woman aged 35 to 49 in a cohort exposed to, infected with or recovered from COVID-19 (not recorded which).

The chain couples TRBV27 to TRBJ2-1; 7 bases line up with TRBD1. This CDR3 is built from 15 residues. The germline V gene has CDR1 MNHEY and CDR2 SMNVEV (reference sequence). V was clipped by 5 bases and J by 4 bases; unmatched bases: 8. CDR3 in DNA: TGTGCCAGCAGTACCGGGACAGCAGGATACAATGAGCAGTTCTTC. Its protein is CASSTGTAGYNEQFF.

The V and J genes are TRBV4-3 and TRBJ1-1; perhaps TRBD1 as D (6 bases). V dropped 1 base and J dropped 5 bases, with 8 bases sitting between them. The length of the CDR3 is 13 residues. In germline, CDR1 is LGHNA, CDR2 YSLEER. In DNA, the CDR3 is TGCGCCAGCAGCCAAGTACAGGGAACTGAAGCTTTCTTT. This codes for CASSQVQGTEAFF.

This sequence joins TRBV2 and TRBJ2-7; 7 bases agree with TRBD2. This CDR3 has 13 amino acids. The germline gives CDR1 SNHLY, CDR2 FYNNEI. The V gene end was trimmed by 7 bases and the J gene end by 0 bases; junction bases not matched to a gene: 3. The CDR3 coding sequence is TGTGCCAGCAACCGGGACTACTCCTACGAGCAGTACTTC. Translating gives CASNRDYSYEQYF.

The CDR3 bases are TGTGCCAGCAGCTTAGGAGGCCTGCCGAGCAACAATGAGCAGTTCTTC. Translation: CASSLGGLPSNNEQFF. The rearrangement uses TRBV7-9 and TRBJ2-1; D call uncertain. This CDR3 is 16 amino acids long. Germline assignment: CDR1 SEHNR and CDR2 FQNEAQ (reference sequence). Between the trimmed V and J ends, which lost 1 base and 5 bases, there was a span of 15 bases.

The rearrangement joins TRBV19 to TRBJ2-2; 10 bases are a match to TRBD1. The V gene's germline CDR1 is LNHDA and CDR2 SQIVND (reference sequence). Trimming at V came to 5 bases and at J to 5 bases, leaving 8 bases not matched to a gene. This CDR3 has 16 amino acids. This CDR3 reads CASSLPGTGDTGELFF. In DNA, the CDR3 is TGTGCCAGTAGTCTACCCGGGACAGGGGATACCGGGGAGCTGTTTTTT.

The chain is built from TRBV11-2 and TRBJ1-3; TRBD1 matches at 8 bases. Germline trimming cut 4 bases from V and 10 bases from J; bases unmatched to any gene: 9. Germline loops: CDR1 SGHAT, CDR2 FQNNGV. This CDR3 has 14 residues. The CDR3 DNA reads as TGTGCCAGCAGCTCGTGGACAGGGTGGAGGACCATATATTTT. This codes for CASSSWTGWRTIYF.

This sequence joins TRBV9 and TRBJ2-1; TRBD2 aligns across 15 bases. Germline CDR1 is SGDLS and CDR2 is YYNGEE. CDR3 length equals 16 residues. The junction had 8 bases not matched to a gene; V was cut back by 4 bases and J by 9 bases. CDR3 loop: CASSPGLAGGRGEQFF. In DNA, the CDR3 is TGTGCCAGCAGCCCAGGACTAGCGGGAGGGAGGGGTGAGCAGTTCTTC.

The J gene is TRBJ1-2, the V gene TRBV5-1; 8 nucleotides line up with TRBD1. CDR3 length equals 15 residues. Losses at the gene ends were 0 bases for V and 1 base for J; bases not matched to a gene: 2. CDR1 SGHRS and CDR2 YFSETQ come from the germline V gene. In nucleotides, the CDR3 is TGCGCCAGCAGCTTGGGGACAGGGCGTAACTATGGCTACACCTTC. Translating gives CASSLGTGRNYGYTF.

This clone was counted only a few times. The gene calls are TRBV3-1 (or the pseudogene TRBV3-2) and TRBJ2-7; D is unclear. In germline, CDR1 is LGHDT, CDR2 YNNKEL (reference sequence). This CDR3 has 14 residues. The ends were cut back, 1 base at V and 3 bases at J, with 10 bases in the middle. The CDR3 DNA reads TGTGCCAGCAGCCAAGTACTACCAGTCTACGAGCAGTACTTC. This sequence encodes CASSQVLPVYEQYF.

The chain links TRBV5-1 to TRBJ1-2; the D is unclear. CDR1 and CDR2 (germline): SGHRS, YFSETQ. The germline V and J ends were trimmed by 6 bases and 5 bases, with 14 bases remaining between them. This CDR3 has 13 residues. CDR3 coding DNA: TGCGCCAGCACCCCCAGCGGCTCATATGGCTACACCTTC. Its translation is CASTPSGSYGYTF.

The chain has TRBV30 and TRBJ1-6; no firm D call. CDR3 length equals 14 residues. Trimming took 0 bases from V and 7 from J, leaving 10 bases between them. The V gene's germline CDR1 is GTSNPN and CDR2 SVGIG (reference sequence). CDR3 DNA: TGTGCCTGGAGTGTAGACATCACCAATTCACCCCTCCACTTT. Amino acids: CAWSVDITNSPLHF.

This clone appeared a single time. The chain couples TRBV4-1 to TRBJ2-7; 7 bases are a match to TRBD1. The junction had 6 bases not matched to a gene; V was cut back by 1 base and J by 0 bases. The CDR3 covers 16 residues. Germline values: CDR1 MGHRA, CDR2 YSYEKL. CDR3 nucleotide sequence: TGCGCCAGCAGCCAAGGGGACAGATATAGCTCCTACGAGCAGTACTTC. This translates into CASSQGDRYSSYEQYF.

This clone was seen more than once but under ten times. The chain links TRBV19 to TRBJ1-1; D perhaps matches TRBD1 (6 bases). The CDR3 loop spans 13 amino acids. Per germline, CDR1 LNHDA and CDR2 SQIVND (reference sequence). Trimming left V 6 bases short and J 1 base short, with 9 bases between. In nucleotides, the CDR3 is TGTGCCAGTAGCCAACAGGGGAACACTGAAGCTTTCTTT. It translates to CASSQQGNTEAFF.

The chain uses TRBV11-2 and TRBJ1-1; 8 bases match TRBD1. The germline CDR1 and CDR2 sequences are SGHAT and FQNNGV. CDR3 length equals 17 residues. Trimming took 3 bases from V and 8 from J; bases not matched to a gene: 17. CDR3 DNA sequence: TGTGCCAGCAGCTTGCACTCCTACAGGGGGAAAGGGGTAGAAGCTTTCTTT. Translated, it gives CASSLHSYRGKGVEAFF. The variable domain in full, completed from reference TRBV11-2 and TRBJ1-1, reads EAGVAQSPRYKIIEKRQSVAFWCNPISGHATLYWYQQILGQGPKLLIQFQNNGVVDDSQLPKDRFSAERLKGVDSTLKIQPAKLEDSAVYLCASSLHSYRGKGVEAFFGQGTRLTVV.

The chain recombines TRBV5-6 with TRBJ2-1, with 8 bases aligning to TRBD2. J gave up 2 bases and V 4 bases, and 8 bases lay outside the gene matches. Per germline, CDR1 SGHDT and CDR2 YYEEEE. The CDR3 consists of 16 residues. CDR3 loop: CASSPWGSGAYNEQFF. The CDR3 DNA sequence: TGTGCCAGCAGCCCCTGGGGTAGCGGGGCCTACAATGAGCAGTTCTTC. The full variable domain, its missing parts supplied by reference TRBV5-6 and TRBJ2-1, is DAGVTQSPTHLIKTRGQQVTLRCSPKSGHDTVSWYQQALGQGPQFIFQYYEEEERQRGNFPDRFSGHQFPNYSSELNVNALLLGDSALYLCASSPWGSGAYNEQFFGPGTRLTVL.

CDR3 bases: TGTGCCACCAGTTCCGTTGGTGCTAGGGGGGGCACTGAAGCTTTCTTT. Encoded protein: CATSSVGARGGTEAFF. The J gene is TRBJ1-1, the V gene TRBV24-1; a weak D match, TRBD1 (6 bases). Germline lookup yields CDR1 KGHDR and CDR2 SFDVKD. This CDR3 region has 16 residues. With 6 bases removed from V and 4 bases from J, the gap between germline ends came to 20 bases.

This chain uses TRBV7-9 with TRBJ2-3; no clear D. Germline CDR1 SEHNR, CDR2 FQNEAQ (reference sequence). CDR3 length: 14 amino acids. Trimming pared 4 bases from V and 2 bases from J, leaving 10 bases between. The CDR3 DNA reads as TGTGCCAGCAGCTGGAGTGCCTCCACAGATACGCAGTATTTT. It specifies CASSWSASTDTQYF.

This clone was recorded once. This chain uses TRBV7-9 with TRBJ1-4; a weak D match, TRBD1 (5 bases). CDR3 length: 14 amino acids. V lost 5 bases and J 7 bases, leaving 14 bases between the germline ends. The V gene's germline CDR1 is SEHNR and CDR2 FQNEAQ (reference sequence). For the CDR3, the DNA is TGTGCCAGCAGCCCTACAGGAATGGGTGAAAAACTGTTTTTT. Amino acids: CASSPTGMGEKLFF.

This rearrangement joins TRBV7-4 to TRBJ1-4; no definite D call. CDR1 and CDR2 from the germline V gene are SGHVT and SQSDAQ. The CDR3 loop spans 14 amino acids. The V gene lost 9 bases and the J gene lost 10 bases, with 21 bases spanning the gap. This CDR3 reads CARLRHGVAGKLFF. The CDR3 nucleotides are TGTGCCAGACTCCGTCACGGGGTCGCAGGAAAACTGTTTTTT.

This clone came up once. CDR3 bases: TGTGCCAGCAGTTACGAGCTCCGCGTCTACAATGAGCAGTTCTTC. It yields the protein CASSYELRVYNEQFF. The V gene is TRBV6-2 or TRBV6-3, the J gene TRBJ2-1; D gene unclear. CDR3 length: 15 amino acids. The germline V and J ends were trimmed by 2 bases and 3 bases, with 11 bases remaining between them. Germline CDR1 and CDR2: MNHEY and SVGEGT.

This clone was recorded only once. The chain joins TRBV5-4 to TRBJ1-1; D is unclear. The CDR3 sequence is 16 residues long. The germline CDR1 and CDR2 sequences are SGHNT and YYREEE (reference sequence). Between the trimmed V and J ends, which lost 1 base and 4 bases, there was a span of 17 bases. The CDR3 bases are TGTGCCAGCAGCTTGCTTGGGATGGCCCGGGGCACTGAAGCTTTCTTT. Translating gives CASSLLGMARGTEAFF. Full variable domain (outside the CDR3, taken from reference TRBV5-4 and TRBJ1-1): ETGVTQSPTHLIKTRGQQVTLRCSSQSGHNTVSWYQQALGQGPQFIFQYYREEENGRGNFPPRFSGLQFPNYSSELNVNALELDDSALYLCASSLLGMARGTEAFFGQGTRLTVV.

The rearrangement joins TRBV27 to TRBJ1-6, with unresolved D. There are 15 residues in the CDR3. V lost 2 bases to trimming and J lost 9 bases, with 14 bases between them. Germline V CDR1 and CDR2: MNHEY, SMNVEV (reference sequence). CDR3 nucleotides: TGTGCCAGCAGTTTAGGTCCACAAGTTCCTTCACCCCTCCACTTT. It translates to CASSLGPQVPSPLHF.

The rearrangement joins TRBV2 to TRBJ1-4; 10 nucleotides align to TRBD1. V shed 0 bases, J shed 8 bases, and the junction held 9 bases outside the gene matches. The CDR3 totals 17 residues. Germline lookup yields CDR1 SNHLY and CDR2 FYNNEI. The chain's CDR3 is CASSEALLGQGSEKLFF. The CDR3 region has the DNA TGTGCCAGCAGTGAAGCGCTTCTGGGACAGGGGTCAGAAAAACTGTTTTTT.

The chain joins TRBV6-5 to TRBJ1-3; D remains ambiguous. CDR1 is MNHEY and CDR2 is SVGAGI in the germline V gene. V lost 6 bases to trimming and J lost 1 base, with 10 bases between them. CDR3 size: 14 residues. This chain's CDR3 is CASSVGGSGNTIYF. Here the CDR3 DNA reads TGTGCCAGCAGCGTAGGAGGGTCTGGAAACACCATATATTTT.

This clone was seen once. The chain carries TRBV12-2 and TRBJ1-1. TRBV12-2 is a pseudogene segment. The CDR3 loop spans 11 amino acids. The CDR3 DNA reads as TGTGCAAGTCGCCCGGGGAAGAGGGCTTTCTTT. Amino acids: CASRPGKRAFF.

The rearrangement links TRBV5-1 to TRBJ2-3; 12 nucleotides agree with TRBD1. This CDR3 spans 14 amino acids. The ends lost 7 bases at V and 4 bases at J; junction bases unmatched: 4. CDR1 SGHRS and CDR2 YFSETQ come from the germline V gene. The DNA of the CDR3 is TGCGCCAGCCGGGACAGGGGGCGGGCAGATACGCAGTATTTT. It translates to CASRDRGRADTQYF. The complete variable domain, with remaining parts taken from reference TRBV5-1 and TRBJ2-3, reads KAGVTQTPRYLIKTRGQQVTLSCSPISGHRSVSWYQQTPGQGLQFLFEYFSETQRNKGNFPGRFSGRQFSNSRSEMNVSTLELGDSALYLCASRDRGRADTQYFGPGTRLTVL.